Shown below are 20 T cell receptor beta chains from a single sample sequenced in a study of HIV-infected patients and healthy controls. Reverse transcription used around 540 ng RNA and constant-region primers for alpha and beta. Each of the alpha and beta chains got its own library through chain-specific third strand synthesis with indices. TCRdb redid the calling of the 5' RACE reads with MiXCR, one entry per CDR3 protein. The sample gives about 17,000 distinct CDR3 sequences, around 5% of which show up once; about 1.9% is in the top ten. Whole blood was used without fractionation, so all unsorted peripheral T cells were included. Sequencing was carried out using blood. The receptors were sampled from an adult in good health.

In its sample, this clonotype was seen many times. V gene TRBV5-8 combines with J gene TRBJ2-1; D is perhaps TRBD2 (6 bases). From germline, CDR1 is SGHTS and CDR2 YDEGEE. There are 14 residues in the CDR3. V was pared by 1 base and J by 9 bases, with 14 bases between. The CDR3 sequence is CASSLFWAGGEQFF. CDR3 DNA: TGTGCCAGCAGCTTGTTCTGGGCCGGGGGTGAGCAGTTCTTC.

The sample holds a few counts of this clonotype. The chain uses TRBV28 and TRBJ1-1, with D possibly matching TRBD1 (6 bases). V gave up 5 bases and J gave up 1 base, with 11 bases separating them. This CDR3 has 14 residues. Germline CDR1 is MDHEN and CDR2 is SYDVKM. In DNA form, the CDR3 reads TGTGCCAGCAGTACGACAGGAAGGAACACTGAAGCTTTCTTT. Translated, it gives CASSTTGRNTEAFF.

This clonotype was counted many times. The gene calls are TRBV7-9 and TRBJ2-1, with TRBD1 identical over 11 bases. Germline loops: CDR1 SEHNR, CDR2 FQNEAQ (reference sequence). The J segment lost 14 bases and the V segment lost 5 bases, leaving 17 bases of the junction unmatched. The CDR3 is made up of 16 amino acids. The CDR3 nucleotides read TGTGCCAGCAGCCCTCCCGGGACAGGGGGTGTTATCCGAGAGTTCTTC. Its protein is CASSPPGTGGVIREFF. The variable domain in full, completed from reference TRBV7-9 and TRBJ2-1, reads DTGVSQNPRHKITKRGQNVTFRCDPISEHNRLYWYRQTLGQGPEFLTYFQNEAQLEKSRLLSDRFSAERPKGSFSTLEIQRTEQGDSAMYLCASSPPGTGGVIREFFGPGTRLTVL.

This clonotype was counted at least ten times. The rearrangement uses TRBV12-3 or TRBV12-4 and TRBJ1-2; D not certain. The germline V and J ends were trimmed by 1 base and 4 bases, with 19 bases remaining between them. The CDR3 runs to 17 residues. The CDR3 region is CASSLVAPITSAYGYTF. The DNA of the CDR3 is TGTGCCAGCAGTTTAGTAGCCCCCATTACCTCCGCCTATGGCTACACCTTC.

The sample holds many counts of this clonotype. This rearrangement joins TRBV7-3 to TRBJ2-3, with unresolved D. V lost 1 base to trimming and J lost 0 bases, with 5 bases between them. There are 14 residues in the CDR3. CDR1 is SGHTA, CDR2 FQGTGA, per germline. CDR3 nucleotide sequence: TGTGCCAGCAGCTTAATCCAGAGCACAGATACGCAGTATTTT. Its translation is CASSLIQSTDTQYF.

Here the CDR3 reads CASRVGYPGQGDPNQPQHF. CDR3 DNA: TGTGCCAGCAGGGTAGGGTACCCGGGACAGGGGGATCCCAATCAGCCCCAGCATTTT. The gene calls are TRBV12-3 or TRBV12-4 and TRBJ1-5; 11 bases agree with TRBD1. The CDR3 runs to 19 residues. Trimming took 6 bases from V and 3 from J; bases not matched to a gene: 16.

In its sample, this clonotype was seen many times. The rearrangement uses TRBV20-1 and TRBJ1-3; D ambiguous. Germline V lookup: CDR1 DFQATT, CDR2 SNEGSKA (reference sequence). CDR3 length: 13 residues. The germline V and J ends were trimmed by 3 bases and 0 bases, with 6 bases remaining between them. CDR3 nucleotides: TGCAGTGCTAGGAGGGCCTCTGGAAACACCATATATTTT. Translating gives CSARRASGNTIYF.

There are many counts of this clonotype. V is TRBV9 and J is TRBJ1-1; weak D call: TRBD1 (5 bases). The CDR3 loop spans 15 amino acids. V lost 1 base and J 0 bases, leaving 10 bases between the germline ends. From germline, CDR1 is SGDLS and CDR2 YYNGEE. CDR3 protein: CASSVSGGVNTEAFF. The CDR3, as DNA: TGTGCCAGCAGCGTAAGTGGAGGGGTGAACACTGAAGCTTTCTTT.

This clonotype was detected many times. This sequence joins TRBV5-1 and TRBJ1-4; maybe TRBD1 (5 bases). The CDR3 is 16 residues long. The V and J ends lost 4 bases and 0 bases respectively, with 13 bases between them. Per the germline V gene, CDR1 is SGHRS and CDR2 is YFSETQ. CDR3 amino acids: CASSRVMGATNEKLFF. The CDR3 DNA is TGCGCCAGCAGCCGCGTTATGGGGGCAACTAATGAAAAACTGTTTTTT.

There are many counts of this clonotype. CDR3 sequence: CAISESPGNEQFF. In DNA, the CDR3 is TGTGCCATCAGTGAGTCGCCGGGCAATGAGCAGTTCTTC. The chain joins TRBV10-3 to TRBJ2-1; D call uncertain. Trimming took 0 bases from V and 6 from J, leaving 6 bases between them. This CDR3 contains 13 residues. CDR1 is ENHRY and CDR2 is SYGVKD in the germline V gene.

Many counts were recorded for this clonotype. The genes are TRBV7-3 and TRBJ2-3; 10 nucleotides agree with TRBD2. With V trimmed by 5 bases and J by 0 bases, 8 bases remained unmatched. This CDR3 comprises 17 residues. CDR1 is SGHTA and CDR2 is FQGTGA in the germline V gene. The CDR3 loop is CASSGNSGGLSTDTQYF. The CDR3 DNA reads TGTGCCAGCAGCGGCAATAGCGGGGGGCTTAGCACAGATACGCAGTATTTT. Supplemented by reference TRBV7-3 and TRBJ2-3, the full variable domain reads GAGVSQTPSNKVTEKGKYVELRCDPISGHTALYWYRQSLGQGPEFLIYFQGTGAADDSGLPNDRFFAVRPEGSVSTLKIQRTERGDSAVYLCASSGNSGGLSTDTQYFGPGTRLTVL.

This clonotype has a handful of counts. The V gene is TRBV29-1, the J gene TRBJ1-2; 7 nucleotides match TRBD1. With V trimmed by 4 bases and J by 2 bases, 1 base remained unmatched. The CDR3 length is 12 residues. Germline V gene data show CDR1 as SQVTM and CDR2 as ANQGSEA. CDR3 residues: CSVVQGNYGYTF. The CDR3 DNA is TGCAGCGTTGTACAGGGGAACTATGGCTACACCTTC. Drawing the rest from reference TRBV29-1 and TRBJ1-2, the complete variable domain is SAVISQKPSRDICQRGTSLTIQCQVDSQVTMMFWYRQQPGQSLTLIATANQGSEATYESGFVIDKFPISRPNLTFSTLTVSNMSPEDSSIYLCSVVQGNYGYTFGSGTRLTVV.

This clonotype was seen many times. The CDR3 region is CASSFPPGGGNEQFF. The CDR3 region has the DNA TGTGCCAGCAGTTTCCCACCGGGGGGGGGGAATGAGCAGTTCTTC. The V gene is TRBV12-3 or TRBV12-4, the J gene TRBJ2-1; TRBD2 matches 8 bases. This CDR3 has 15 residues. With 3 bases clipped from V and 7 bases from J, the junction kept 8 bases outside the gene matches.

This clonotype is classed as medium-sized. The V call is TRBV10-3, the J call TRBJ2-3; tentative D call: TRBD2 (6 bases). V was cut by 8 bases and J by 0 bases, with 9 bases left in between. The CDR3 runs to 13 residues. In germline, CDR1 is ENHRY, CDR2 SYGVKD. The CDR3 region is CAIRAGSTDTQYF. The CDR3 region has the DNA TGTGCCATCCGGGCGGGGAGCACAGATACGCAGTATTTT.

This clonotype was recorded a few times. This sequence joins TRBV25-1 and TRBJ1-1; D gene uncertain. Trimming took off 6 bases at V and 0 bases at J, with 5 bases between the two ends. There are 12 residues in the CDR3. Germline CDR1 reads MGHDK; CDR2 reads SYGVNS. The CDR3 reads CASRALNTEAFF. In nucleotides, the CDR3 is TGTGCCAGCAGGGCGTTGAACACTGAAGCTTTCTTT.

This clonotype was seen repeatedly, ten times or more. The V and J genes are TRBV19 and TRBJ1-1, with D uncertain. The CDR3 loop spans 15 amino acids. Germline lookup yields CDR1 LNHDA and CDR2 SQIVND (reference sequence). V lost 1 base, J lost 10 bases, and 19 bases lay in between. The DNA for the CDR3 is TGTGCCAGTAGTATAGCGCTCGGTCGCCCCGAAGGAGCTTTCTTT. This encodes CASSIALGRPEGAFF.

This clonotype was detected many times. The chain has TRBV25-1 and TRBJ2-7, with TRBD1 matching 8 bases. With 6 bases clipped from V and 7 bases from J, the junction kept 2 bases outside the gene matches. Germline CDR1 is MGHDK and CDR2 is SYGVNS. CDR3 size: 11 residues. This chain's CDR3 is CASSRGLEQYF. CDR3 DNA: TGTGCCAGCAGCAGGGGGCTTGAGCAGTACTTC.

This clonotype was seen ten or more times. J is TRBJ1-5 and V is TRBV7-8; D remains unclear. The CDR3 loop spans 16 amino acids. Trimming pared 1 base from V and 0 bases from J, leaving 10 bases between. CDR1 SGHVS and CDR2 FQNEAQ come from the germline V gene. In DNA, the CDR3 is TGTGCCAGCAGCTTAGGAATCCACCTTAGCAATCAGCCCCAGCATTTT. Translating it yields CASSLGIHLSNQPQHF.

At least ten counts were recorded for this clonotype. This chain joins TRBV10-3 and TRBJ1-5; 7 nucleotides align to TRBD1. The CDR3 has 14 amino acids. The ends lost 10 bases at V and 4 bases at J; junction bases unmatched: 10. Germline V CDR1 and CDR2: ENHRY, SYGVKD. The CDR3 loop reads CAKTGDSSNQPQHF. CDR3 nucleotides: TGTGCCAAGACCGGGGACAGCTCAAATCAGCCCCAGCATTTT.

This clonotype was found many times. V usage is TRBV6-4 and J usage is TRBJ2-3; D might be TRBD2 (5 bases). CDR1 is MRHNA and CDR2 is SNTAGT in the germline V gene. V dropped 8 bases and J dropped 5 bases, with 14 bases sitting between them. The CDR3 spans 13 residues. This CDR3 is CASPSLRGDTQYF. CDR3 nucleotides: TGTGCCAGCCCCTCCCTTCGGGGAGATACGCAGTATTTT.